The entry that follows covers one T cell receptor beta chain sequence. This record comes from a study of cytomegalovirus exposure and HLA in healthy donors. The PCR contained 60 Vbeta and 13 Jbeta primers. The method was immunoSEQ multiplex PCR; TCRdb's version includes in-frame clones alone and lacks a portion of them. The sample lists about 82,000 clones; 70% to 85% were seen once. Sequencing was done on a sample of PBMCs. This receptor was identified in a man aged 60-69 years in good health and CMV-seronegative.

CDR3 sequence (DNA): TGTGCCAGCAGCCCTACTGGGCGGGAGGGGAACTACAATGAGCAGTTCTTC. This translates into CASSPTGREGNYNEQFF. This rearrangement joins TRBV5-6 to TRBJ2-1; TRBD2 matches 9 bases. V lost 4 bases and J lost 3; bases outside the gene matches: 11. In germline, CDR1 is SGHDT, CDR2 YYEEEE. The CDR3 extends over 17 amino acids.